One and the same sample provided the 26 T cell receptor beta chains below, sequenced in a study of T-cell memory formation after mild COVID-19. TCRdb analysed the 5' RACE reads with MiXCR anew, one entry per CDR3 protein. This sample has about 430,000 distinct CDR3 sequences, with approximately 18% found just once. The specimen sequenced was PBMCs or a T cell subset sorted from them (not recorded which). The origin of the receptors is a man between 18 and 29 years old who had mild COVID-19 (a few samples of this study predate the infection). Cell type and time point are not known.

The genes are TRBV27 and TRBJ2-7; D call uncertain. Trimming removed 6 bases from V and 2 bases from J, with 11 bases in between. The CDR3 covers 13 residues. CDR1 and CDR2 (germline): MNHEY, SMNVEV (reference sequence). Here the CDR3 reads CASSYGSTYEQYF. The CDR3 DNA reads as TGTGCCAGCAGCTACGGGTCGACCTACGAGCAGTACTTC.

This clonotype was observed many times. The J gene is TRBJ2-5, the V gene TRBV7-9; 9 positions match TRBD1. This CDR3 is 15 amino acids long. The junction had 9 bases not matched to a gene; V was cut back by 5 bases and J by 5 bases. Germline V gene data show CDR1 as SEHNR and CDR2 as FQNEAQ (reference sequence). The CDR3 sequence is CASSPRTGEVETQYF. As DNA, the CDR3 is TGTGCCAGCAGCCCACGGACAGGGGAAGTGGAGACCCAGTACTTC.

The rearrangement links TRBV6-6 to TRBJ2-1, with no clear D. CDR1 is MNHNY, CDR2 SVGAGI, per germline (reference sequence). The CDR3 totals 12 residues. V was cut by 2 bases and J by 8 bases, with 7 bases left in between. The DNA of the CDR3 is TGTGCCAGCAGTTACGGAGTATATGAGCAGTTCTTC. It is translated as CASSYGVYEQFF.

This clonotype has a count of ten or more. The chain employs TRBV6-2 or TRBV6-3 and TRBJ1-4; weak D call: TRBD1 (5 bases). CDR3 length: 12 residues. V shed 4 bases and J shed 9 bases, with 9 bases lying between them. Germline assignment: CDR1 MNHEY and CDR2 SVGEGT. The CDR3 DNA reads as TGTGCCAGCAGTTCGCAGGGAAAAAAACTGTTTTTT. The encoded protein is CASSSQGKKLFF.

This clonotype was observed a handful of times. The chain uses TRBV12-3 or TRBV12-4 and TRBJ2-3; 14 nucleotides match TRBD2. The CDR3 extends over 18 amino acids. Trimming took 7 bases from V and 4 from J; bases not matched to a gene: 13. The CDR3: CASIDRTSGGYGADTQYF. CDR3 nucleotides: TGTGCCAGCATCGATCGGACTAGCGGGGGGTACGGGGCAGATACGCAGTATTTT.

The V and J genes are TRBV5-1 and TRBJ1-1; a possible D gene is TRBD1 (6 bases). Trimming stripped 0 bases from V and 4 bases from J, with 13 bases between. The germline V gene has CDR1 SGHRS and CDR2 YFSETQ. The CDR3 consists of 15 residues. CDR3: CASSLVAGALTEAFF. The DNA of the CDR3 is TGCGCCAGCAGCTTGGTAGCGGGGGCACTCACTGAAGCTTTCTTT.

The chain links TRBV7-6 to TRBJ2-1; 9 bases fit TRBD2. The CDR3 runs 15 residues. V lost 5 bases and J lost 8; bases outside the gene matches: 10. CDR1 and CDR2 (germline): SGHVS, FNYEAQ. CDR3 sequence reads: CASSPLRRGGHEQFF. CDR3 nucleotide sequence: TGTGCCAGCAGCCCCCTAAGGCGGGGGGGCCATGAGCAGTTCTTC.

The rearrangement joins TRBV20-1 to TRBJ1-1; possibly TRBD1 for D (6 bases). This CDR3 is built from 12 residues. Germline V gene data show CDR1 as DFQATT and CDR2 as SNEGSKA (reference sequence). The CDR3 DNA is TGCAGCGCAAGACAGGAGCCTTTAGGGGCTTTCTTT. It is translated as CSARQEPLGAFF.

V usage is TRBV4-2 and J usage is TRBJ1-2; D perhaps matches TRBD1 (5 bases). V was cut by 3 bases and J by 7 bases, with 12 bases left in between. Germline V gene data show CDR1 as LGHNA and CDR2 as YNFKEQ. The CDR3 is 13 amino acids. The CDR3 coding sequence is TGTGCCAGCAGCCACATGGAAGGGGCTGGCTACACCTTC. Its protein product is CASSHMEGAGYTF.

The rearrangement joins TRBV4-3 to TRBJ1-2, with no clear D. V was clipped by 1 base and J by 0 bases, with 9 bases between them. The CDR3 runs to 15 residues. The V gene's germline CDR1 is LGHNA and CDR2 YSLEER. The CDR3, as DNA: TGCGCCAGCAGCCAAGTGGCGGAACCTAACTATGGCTACACCTTC. This encodes CASSQVAEPNYGYTF.

This clonotype was seen more than once but under ten times. The chain combines TRBV4-1 with TRBJ1-1, with TRBD1 matching over 8 bases. CDR1 and CDR2 from the germline V gene are MGHRA and YSYEKL. The CDR3 covers 19 residues. The V segment lost 1 base and the J segment 6 bases; nucleotides outside the gene matches: 19. The CDR3 sequence is CASSQAWTGRSGLGSEAFF. The CDR3 DNA reads as TGCGCCAGCAGCCAAGCCTGGACAGGGCGTTCCGGGCTCGGCTCTGAAGCTTTCTTT.

The chain links TRBV5-1 to TRBJ2-3, with a weak D call TRBD2 (5 bases). V was pared by 7 bases and J by 5 bases, with 23 bases between. The CDR3 loop spans 16 amino acids. From germline, CDR1 is SGHRS and CDR2 YFSETQ. CDR3 residues: CASPEGRTRFLDTQYF. CDR3 DNA: TGCGCCAGCCCCGAGGGTCGGACCCGATTTTTAGATACGCAGTATTTT.

This clonotype has ten or more counts. The chain uses TRBV7-2 and TRBJ2-5; the match to TRBD1 covers 9 bases. J was trimmed by 5 bases and V by 5 bases; bases with no gene match: 9. The CDR3 runs 15 residues. Germline CDR1 SGHTA, CDR2 FQGNSA. The CDR3 bases are TGTGCCAGCAGCCTAGGGGACAGGGCGCGCGAGACCCAGTACTTC. Translation: CASSLGDRARETQYF.

This chain connects TRBV7-9 to TRBJ2-3, with D possibly being TRBD2 (5 bases). This CDR3 region has 16 residues. Trimming cost V 4 bases and J 2 bases, with 16 bases left between them. Per germline, CDR1 SEHNR and CDR2 FQNEAQ (reference sequence). The CDR3 DNA reads as TGTGCCAGCAGCTCACAACTAGTACCCCACACAGATACGCAGTATTTT. Protein sequence: CASSSQLVPHTDTQYF. Supplemented by reference TRBV7-9 and TRBJ2-3, the full variable domain reads DTGVSQNPRHKITKRGQNVTFRCDPISEHNRLYWYRQTLGQGPEFLTYFQNEAQLEKSRLLSDRFSAERPKGSFSTLEIQRTEQGDSAMYLCASSSQLVPHTDTQYFGPGTRLTVL.

This clonotype was found a few times. V is TRBV5-1 and J is TRBJ2-7, with 7 bases fitting TRBD1. Germline V gives CDR1 SGHRS, CDR2 YFSETQ. Germline trimming cut 4 bases from V and 4 bases from J; bases unmatched to any gene: 11. This CDR3 spans 15 amino acids. This chain's CDR3 is CASSHTPGQQYEQYF. In DNA, the CDR3 is TGCGCCAGCAGCCACACGCCGGGACAGCAATACGAGCAGTACTTC.

J is TRBJ2-3 and V is TRBV5-1; D is perhaps TRBD1 or TRBD2 (6 bases each). The germline gives CDR1 SGHRS, CDR2 YFSETQ. The CDR3 covers 14 residues. Trimming cost V 2 bases and J 5 bases, with 12 bases left between them. CDR3 nucleotide sequence: TGCGCCAGCAGCTTTTCGGGGGCCATAGATACGCAGTATTTT. Translated, it gives CASSFSGAIDTQYF.

The chain is built from TRBV19 and TRBJ1-1; 9 bases agree with TRBD1. The J segment lost 5 bases and the V segment lost 4 bases, leaving 14 bases of the junction unmatched. There are 17 residues in the CDR3. Per the germline V gene, CDR1 is LNHDA and CDR2 is SQIVND (reference sequence). As DNA, the CDR3 is TGTGCCAGTAGTAGCTGGCGACACAGGGGGCGCTTAACTGAAGCTTTCTTT. Amino acids: CASSSWRHRGRLTEAFF.

The V gene is TRBV7-2, the J gene TRBJ2-5; D remains unclear. The CDR3 is 14 residues long. Looked up from germline, CDR1 is SGHTA and CDR2 is FQGNSA. Trimming pared 6 bases from V and 2 bases from J, leaving 13 bases between. CDR3 nucleotide sequence: TGTGCCAGCAGACCGACGGCAGGACAAGAGACCCAGTACTTC. Translating it yields CASRPTAGQETQYF.

Of note for this clonotype: Its ends do not fully match the called genes, so a read error is possible. This chain connects TRBV7-3 to TRBJ1-2; no definite D call. The CDR3 has 14 residues. The V gene's germline CDR1 is SGHTA and CDR2 FQGTGA. In DNA form, the CDR3 reads TGTGCCAGCAGCTTGCGAGCTTCATTCTATGTCTACACCTTC. The encoded protein is CASSLRASFYVYTF.

V and J are TRBV5-4 and TRBJ2-7; TRBD1 or TRBD2 may be the D gene (6 bases each). This CDR3 spans 15 amino acids. Germline V CDR1 and CDR2: SGHNT, YYREEE (reference sequence). Trimming cost V 4 bases and J 6 bases, with 20 bases left between them. CDR3 in amino acids: CASSLHTGADSEQYF. CDR3 nucleotide sequence: TGTGCCAGCAGCCTGCATACGGGGGCGGACTCCGAGCAGTACTTC.

This clonotype was detected ten times or more. The gene calls are TRBV23-1 and TRBJ2-7; TRBD1 matches at 9 bases. TRBV23-1 is filed as an ORF, its function uncertain. The CDR3 sequence is 10 residues long. The CDR3 loop is CASSQRDREV. The CDR3 region has the DNA TGCGCCAGCAGTCAAAGGGACAGGGAAGTC.

This clonotype was found many times. The chain uses TRBV7-2 and TRBJ2-1; D may be TRBD1 (6 bases). V shed 2 bases and J shed 7 bases, with 15 bases lying between them. CDR1 is SGHTA, CDR2 FQGNSA, per germline. The CDR3 totals 15 residues. CDR3 sequence reads: CASSLSFGGLNEQFF. CDR3 in DNA: TGTGCCAGCAGCTTAAGCTTTGGGGGCCTAAATGAGCAGTTCTTC.

The J gene is TRBJ2-3, the V gene TRBV4-2; 11 positions match TRBD2. The CDR3 runs to 20 residues. In germline, CDR1 is LGHNA, CDR2 YNFKEQ. J lost 0 bases, V lost 1 base, and 12 bases had no gene match. The CDR3, as DNA: TGTGCCAGCAGCCAAGGACAGGGACCGGGACTAGCGGCTAGCACAGATACGCAGTATTTT. It translates to CASSQGQGPGLAASTDTQYF.

This clonotype was picked up a small number of times. The chain couples TRBV7-3 to TRBJ1-1, with D unclear. Per the germline V gene, CDR1 is SGHTA and CDR2 is FQGTGA. Trimming took off 5 bases at V and 4 bases at J, with 11 bases between the two ends. The CDR3 spans 13 residues. The CDR3 loop is CASSSGFGTEAFF. The DNA of the CDR3 is TGTGCCAGCAGCAGTGGGTTTGGCACTGAAGCTTTCTTT.

V is TRBV6-2 or TRBV6-3 and J is TRBJ2-1; a possible D gene is TRBD2 (5 bases). The V gene lost 6 bases and the J gene lost 10 bases, with 16 bases spanning the gap. Germline V gene lookup returns CDR1 MNHEY and CDR2 SVGEGT. The CDR3 has 13 amino acids. The CDR3 sequence: CASRLGSRNEQFF. In DNA form, the CDR3 reads TGTGCCAGCAGACTAGGATCCCGGAACGAGCAGTTCTTC.

This clonotype came up a few times. The chain is built from TRBV4-1 and TRBJ2-5; unclear D gene. This CDR3 contains 16 residues. CDR1 is MGHRA and CDR2 is YSYEKL in the germline V gene. V lost 1 base and J lost 2, with 14 bases in between. The CDR3 DNA reads TGCGCCAGCAGCCAAGGCTCGTACGACGGTCAAGAGACCCAGTACTTC. The encoded protein is CASSQGSYDGQETQYF.